Presented here are 13 T cell receptor delta chains from one specimen sequenced in a study of gamma-delta T cells after stem cell transplantation. TCRdb processed the RT-PCR reads again with the CATT caller. The sample contains 1,500 to 2,000 delta-chain clones, roughly 3.5% of which appear only once. The sequenced material came from gamma-delta T cells. Receptors were obtained from a human donor. It is not recorded whose cells these are; they may come from a transplant donor.

This clone showed up just a few times. A far larger clone is only one base removed, so a read error is likely. The chain uses TRDV2 and TRDJ1; 11 bases are a match to TRDD3. V trimming: 6 bases; J trimming: 8 bases; junction bases outside the gene matches: 28. The CDR3 has 20 amino acids. Germline CDR1 is GEAIGNYY and CDR2 is EKD. The CDR3 loop reads CACYSVLGDKPNSIPRKLIF. In DNA form, the CDR3 reads TGTGCCTGTTACTCGGTACTGGGGGATAAGCCGAATAGTATTCCCCGAAAACTCATCTTT.

There are a few counts of this clone. The chain has TRDV2 and TRDJ1, with TRDD3 matching over 8 bases. The CDR3 spans 23 residues. With V trimmed by 0 bases and J by 0 bases, 26 bases remained unmatched. The germline CDR1 and CDR2 sequences are GEAIGNYY and EKD. Written as DNA, the CDR3 is TGTGCCTGTGACACCGTTGTAGGGAGGACTGGGGGTCCACGTCAACCGTACACCGATAAACTCATCTTT. It codes for CACDTVVGRTGGPRQPYTDKLIF.

V usage is TRDV2 and J usage is TRDJ1; 12 nucleotides align to TRDD3. Germline CDR1 and CDR2: GEAIGNYY and EKD. The CDR3 covers 16 residues. V was clipped by 4 bases and J by 3 bases; unmatched bases: 8. The CDR3 DNA reads as TGTGCCTGTGATCGGCTGGGGGATACGGACTCCGATAAACTCATCTTT. Translation: CACDRLGDTDSDKLIF.

In its sample, this clone is medium-sized. In the same sample, other DNA sequences code for this CDR3. The CDR3 loop is CACDTWGISYTDKLIF. The CDR3 coding sequence is TGTGCCTGTGACACCTGGGGGATCTCGTACACCGATAAACTCATCTTT. The chain recombines TRDV2 with TRDJ1; TRDD3 matches at 8 bases. This CDR3 has 16 residues. J was trimmed by 0 bases and V by 0 bases; bases with no gene match: 5. Looked up from germline, CDR1 is GEAIGNYY and CDR2 is EKD.

This clone has just a few counts. The V call is TRDV2, the J call TRDJ1; 7 bases fit TRDD3. Germline-derived CDR1 and CDR2 are GEAIGNYY and EKD. The CDR3 has 15 residues. The ends lost 0 bases at V and 4 bases at J; junction bases unmatched: 7. CDR3 sequence reads: CACDTWGRSGDKLIF. The CDR3 bases are TGTGCCTGTGACACCTGGGGGAGAAGTGGCGATAAACTCATCTTT.

The chain joins TRDV2 to TRDJ1, with D uncertain. V gave up 1 base and J gave up 5 bases, with 16 bases separating them. Germline lookup yields CDR1 GEAIGNYY and CDR2 EKD. The CDR3 length is 15 residues. CDR3 nucleotide sequence: TGTGCCTGTGACACGGTGGGAGATAGATCTGATAAACTCATCTTT. Encoded protein: CACDTVGDRSDKLIF.

Remarks on this clone: A read error likely explains this, since a far larger clone differs by one base. The J gene is TRDJ1, the V gene TRDV2, with 9 bases matching TRDD3. With V trimmed by 4 bases and J by 3 bases, 14 bases remained unmatched. Germline V gives CDR1 GEAIGNYY, CDR2 EKD. This CDR3 has 17 residues. CDR3 DNA: TGTGCCTGTGATTTTCTTACTGGGGGAAAGTACGCCGATAAACTCATCTTT. Translation gives CACDFLTGGKYADKLIF.

Of note for this clone: Other DNA sequences from this sample encode an identical CDR3 as well. V gene TRDV2 combines with J gene TRDJ1; D is perhaps TRDD3 (5 bases). The CDR3 extends over 15 amino acids. Germline values: CDR1 GEAIGNYY, CDR2 EKD. Trimming removed 1 base at V and 0 bases at J, with 11 bases between. This CDR3 reads CACDTLGAYTDKLIF. CDR3 bases: TGTGCCTGTGACACGCTGGGAGCGTACACCGATAAACTCATCTTT.

On this clone: The junction does not match germline at one end; this may be a read error. The chain combines TRDV2 with TRDJ1, with TRDD3 matching over 12 bases. Looked up from germline, CDR1 is GEAIGNYY and CDR2 is EKD. The CDR3 is made up of 15 amino acids. This CDR3 is CACDSILGDTGKLIF. DNA of the CDR3: TGTGCCTGTGACTCGATACTGGGGGATACCGGTAAACTCATCTTT.

Relative to its sample, this clone is large. In DNA, the CDR3 is TGTGCCTGTGACAGCTTGGGGGACCCTACCGATAAACTCATCTTT. Translating it yields CACDSLGDPTDKLIF. The chain couples TRDV2 to TRDJ1; 7 nucleotides agree with TRDD3. The CDR3 consists of 15 residues. Trimming took 2 bases from V and 2 from J; bases not matched to a gene: 7. CDR1 and CDR2 from the germline V gene are GEAIGNYY and EKD.

The V gene lacks a call, and TRDJ3 is the J gene; no check of the table's D call, TRDD3, against the DNA was made. CDR3 length: 21 residues. The DNA for the CDR3 is TGTGCCTGTGACACCGCGAACCTTGGGGATCCCACGACCTGGGACACCCGACAGATGTTTTTC. Translating it yields CACDTANLGDPTTWDTRQMFF.

This clone is large. This specimen includes other DNA sequences encoding the same CDR3. V is TRDV2 and J is TRDJ1; D remains unclear. The CDR3 covers 15 residues. The V end lost 0 bases, the J end lost 4 bases, and 14 bases lay between the germline ends. Germline CDR1 GEAIGNYY, CDR2 EKD. CDR3 sequence: CACDTVGATVDKLIF. CDR3 sequence (DNA): TGTGCCTGTGACACCGTAGGGGCAACCGTCGATAAACTCATCTTT.

The J gene is TRDJ1, the V gene TRDV2; 12 nucleotides align to TRDD3. With 3 bases clipped from V and 3 bases from J, the junction kept 13 bases outside the gene matches. Per the germline V gene, CDR1 is GEAIGNYY and CDR2 is EKD. The CDR3 spans 18 residues. The CDR3 region is CACDRLSSTGGYPDKLIF. CDR3 DNA: TGTGCCTGTGACCGACTCTCCAGTACTGGGGGATACCCCGATAAACTCATCTTT.